One and the same sample provided the 21 T cell receptor beta chains below, sequenced in a study of blood T cells in healthy people across ages. Through a sample-barcoded 5' primer and a J-beta primer mix, a second PCR was run for roughly 7 to 12 cycles. Each CDR3 protein is one row after TCRdb ran MiXCR on the 5' RACE reads. The sample gives roughly 1,800,000 distinct CDR3 sequences, around half of which show up once; around 2.1% is in the top ten. The sample comprised blood. The receptors originated from a woman between 40 and 50 years old in good health.

The genes are TRBV7-9 and TRBJ2-1; no clear D gene. CDR1 and CDR2 (germline): SEHNR, FQNEAQ (reference sequence). V was cut by 1 base and J by 12 bases, with 13 bases left in between. There are 13 residues in the CDR3. CDR3 in DNA: TGTGCCAGCAGCTTAGGAGTTACAATTGGGCAGTTCTTC. It is translated as CASSLGVTIGQFF.

In the case of this clonotype: A junction boundary mismatches the germline segment, possibly from a read error. The rearrangement joins TRBV7-2 to TRBJ2-6; D remains ambiguous. The CDR3 loop spans 17 amino acids. CDR1 SGHTA and CDR2 FQGNSA come from the germline V gene. The chain's CDR3 is CAGSSGRLISGANVLTF. CDR3 DNA sequence: TGTGCCGGCAGCTCGGGCCGACTTATCTCTGGGGCCAACGTCCTGACTTTC. The variable domain in full, completed from reference TRBV7-2 and TRBJ2-6, reads GAGVSQSPSNKVTEKGKDVELRCDPISGHTALYWYRQSLGQGLEFLIYFQGNSAPDKSGLPSDRFSAERTGGSVSTLTIQRTQQEDSAVYLCAGSSGRLISGANVLTFGAGSRLTVL.

The chain uses TRBV7-2 and TRBJ1-5, with D possibly TRBD1 on 5 matching bases. In germline, CDR1 is SGHTA, CDR2 FQGNSA. The CDR3 is made up of 15 amino acids. V was clipped by 6 bases and J by 0 bases, with 12 bases between them. CDR3 residues: CASSLGPFSNQPQHF. As DNA, the CDR3 is TGTGCCAGCAGTTTGGGGCCTTTTAGCAATCAGCCCCAGCATTTT.

This clonotype was observed a handful of times. CDR3 sequence: CASRFQGIEVAFF. Here the CDR3 DNA reads TGTGCCAGCAGATTCCAGGGTATCGAGGTAGCTTTCTTT. The chain recombines TRBV28 with TRBJ1-1, with D possibly being TRBD1 (5 bases). The CDR3 length is 13 residues. The germline V gene encodes CDR1 MDHEN and CDR2 SYDVKM. V dropped 6 bases and J dropped 10 bases, with 18 bases sitting between them.

This clonotype showed up just a few times. J is TRBJ2-4 and V is TRBV6-6, with D possibly matching TRBD1 (6 bases). In germline, CDR1 is MNHNY, CDR2 SVGAGI (reference sequence). V lost 6 bases, J lost 14 bases, and 14 bases lay in between. The CDR3 contains 11 residues. The CDR3 coding sequence is TGTGCCAGCAGGGCCGGGACAAATAAGTACTTC. Its translation: CASRAGTNKYF.

V gene TRBV7-3 combines with J gene TRBJ2-6; the match to TRBD1 covers 7 bases. The CDR3 covers 16 residues. Trimming removed 5 bases from V and 0 bases from J; junction bases left unmatched: 4. Germline lookup yields CDR1 SGHTA and CDR2 FQGTGA. In DNA form, the CDR3 reads TGTGCCAGCAGCCGCGACAGGGCCTCTGGGGCCAACGTCCTGACTTTC. Protein sequence: CASSRDRASGANVLTF.

The chain combines TRBV29-1 with TRBJ2-7; TRBD1 agrees at 11 bases. After removal of 6 bases from V and 6 bases from J, the junction contained 7 bases not matched to a gene. Germline loops: CDR1 SQVTM, CDR2 ANQGSEA. This CDR3 is built from 13 residues. This CDR3 reads CSVAPGQGGEQYF. The CDR3 coding sequence is TGCAGCGTGGCTCCGGGACAGGGGGGCGAGCAGTACTTC.

There are a few counts of this clonotype. The chain has TRBV5-1 and TRBJ2-6; D is perhaps TRBD1 or TRBD2 (5 bases each). CDR3 length: 17 residues. CDR1 and CDR2 (germline): SGHRS, YFSETQ. V was shortened by 0 bases and J by 3 bases, with 13 bases between the two germline ends. CDR3 amino acids: CASSLGQGVRGANVLTF. Here the CDR3 DNA reads TGCGCCAGCAGCTTGGGGCAGGGAGTTCGTGGGGCCAACGTCCTGACTTTC.

This chain uses TRBV20-1 with TRBJ1-2; TRBD1 aligns across 10 bases. Germline V lookup: CDR1 DFQATT, CDR2 SNEGSKA (reference sequence). CDR3 length equals 15 residues. J gave up 2 bases and V 0 bases, and 3 bases lay outside the gene matches. The CDR3 DNA follows: TGCAGTGCTAGAGATATGACAGGGGGCAACTATGGCTACACCTTC. Its translation: CSARDMTGGNYGYTF.

This clonotype has just a few counts. The chain combines TRBV10-3 with TRBJ2-5; the D gene is possibly TRBD1 (6 bases). Germline-derived CDR1 and CDR2 are ENHRY and SYGVKD. This CDR3 comprises 16 residues. V was cut by 10 bases and J by 3 bases, with 24 bases left in between. CDR3 residues: CATTSGDTGHKETQYF. The CDR3 DNA reads as TGTGCCACCACGTCGGGCGATACGGGACATAAAGAGACCCAGTACTTC.

This clonotype has only a few counts. V is TRBV20-1 and J is TRBJ1-2, with TRBD1 identical over 8 bases. The CDR3 runs to 16 residues. Per germline, CDR1 DFQATT and CDR2 SNEGSKA (reference sequence). J was trimmed by 0 bases and V by 2 bases; bases with no gene match: 8. In DNA form, the CDR3 reads TGCAGTGCTAGACGGACAGGGATCGTCTCTAACTATGGCTACACCTTC. Its translation: CSARRTGIVSNYGYTF.

This clonotype appeared once. CDR3 in DNA: TGTGCCAGCAGTTTATATAGGGACAGGTCCGCCGGGCAGTACTTC. Translated: CASSLYRDRSAGQYF. V is TRBV28 and J is TRBJ2-5; 8 nucleotides match TRBD1. The CDR3 is 15 amino acids. The trim removed 1 base at V and 11 bases at J, leaving 12 bases unmatched. The germline CDR1 and CDR2 sequences are MDHEN and SYDVKM.

This sequence joins TRBV13 and TRBJ2-3; no clear D. Germline loops: CDR1 PRHDT, CDR2 FYEKMQ (reference sequence). V lost 0 bases, J lost 9 bases, and 16 bases lay in between. This CDR3 region has 15 residues. The CDR3 region is CASSLGSDHGDTQYF. CDR3 nucleotides: TGTGCCAGCAGCTTAGGCAGCGACCACGGCGACACGCAGTATTTT.

The chain couples TRBV20-1 to TRBJ2-1; a weak D match, TRBD2 (6 bases). The germline V gene has CDR1 DFQATT and CDR2 SNEGSKA (reference sequence). V was clipped by 6 bases and J by 7 bases, with 16 bases between them. CDR3 length: 13 residues. The CDR3 is CSALRSGVNEQFF. For the CDR3, the DNA is TGCAGTGCCCTTCGCTCGGGGGTAAATGAGCAGTTCTTC.

This clonotype was seen a few times. The gene calls are TRBV5-6 and TRBJ1-6; maybe TRBD1 (6 bases). The length of the CDR3 is 15 residues. CDR1 and CDR2 from the germline V gene are SGHDT and YYEEEE. The germline V and J ends were trimmed by 1 base and 5 bases, with 10 bases remaining between them. The CDR3: CASSLTGSDNSPLHF. The CDR3 DNA follows: TGTGCCAGCAGCTTGACAGGGTCCGATAATTCACCCCTCCACTTT.

This CDR3 is CATSPRGNSYGYTF. As DNA, the CDR3 is TGTGCCACCAGCCCCCGGGGAAATAGCTATGGCTACACCTTC. The rearrangement joins TRBV15 to TRBJ1-2, with D hard to call. CDR3 length: 14 residues. The V gene lost 5 bases and the J gene lost 4 bases, with 14 bases spanning the gap. Germline V CDR1 and CDR2: LNHNV, YYDKDF (reference sequence).

This rearrangement joins TRBV27 to TRBJ1-2, with D unclear. Per the germline V gene, CDR1 is MNHEY and CDR2 is SMNVEV (reference sequence). V lost 5 bases to trimming and J lost 3 bases, with 10 bases between them. The CDR3 extends over 13 amino acids. The CDR3 protein is CASSLSRHYGYTF. The CDR3 DNA sequence: TGTGCCAGCAGTCTTTCCAGACACTATGGCTACACCTTC.

This clonotype has ten or more counts. This sequence joins TRBV10-3 and TRBJ2-4; the match to TRBD2 covers 7 bases. Germline CDR1 is ENHRY and CDR2 is SYGVKD. V trimming: 3 bases; J trimming: 6 bases; junction bases outside the gene matches: 5. CDR3 length: 14 residues. The CDR3 DNA reads TGTGCCATCAGTGACTCGCGGGGGTTAAACATTCAGTACTTC. Protein sequence: CAISDSRGLNIQYF.

This sequence joins TRBV6-4 and TRBJ2-1; D not resolved. Germline V gene data show CDR1 as MRHNA and CDR2 as SNTAGT. CDR3 length: 13 amino acids. V lost 5 bases and J lost 3, with 8 bases in between. CDR3 bases: TGTGCCAGCAGTAAGTCAAGCTACAATGAGCAGTTCTTC. Protein: CASSKSSYNEQFF.

This clonotype showed up just a few times. The chain recombines TRBV7-2 with TRBJ2-3; TRBD1 might be the D (6 bases). The CDR3 totals 15 residues. Trimming took off 5 bases at V and 1 base at J, with 13 bases between the two ends. Germline assignment: CDR1 SGHTA and CDR2 FQGNSA. CDR3 loop: CASSPSGQRTDTQYF. CDR3 nucleotides: TGTGCCAGCAGCCCGAGTGGACAGCGCACAGATACGCAGTATTTT.

This clonotype occurred a few times. The chain joins TRBV4-3 to TRBJ2-1; 7 bases are a match to TRBD2. CDR3 length: 16 amino acids. Trimming at V came to 3 bases and at J to 10 bases, leaving 15 bases not matched to a gene. Germline-derived CDR1 and CDR2 are LGHNA and YSLEER. The CDR3 region is CASSHSRDYYASEQFF. The CDR3 coding sequence is TGCGCCAGCAGCCACTCTAGGGACTACTACGCCTCGGAGCAGTTCTTC.